These T cell receptor beta chains were read from a single sample in a study of multiple sclerosis patients with progressive multifocal leukoencephalopathy. Generated by immunoSEQ multiplex PCR, the TCRdb table keeps only in-frame clones and is missing some. The data contain over 25,000 clones, 87% of them seen just once; the ten biggest clones take up 3% to 3.5%. Here the sequenced sample was PBMCs, taken from a patient treated with natalizumab. The receptors derive from a human donor with progressive multifocal leukoencephalopathy. Both conserved end residues are part of each CDR3. D genes are given only for firm matches. Not all rows give a size; the values are once, few, many and, for expanded clones, a class.

D gene,J gene,V gene,clone size,CDR3 DNA,CDR3 protein
.,TRBJ2-7,TRBV6-1,.,TGTGCCAGCAGTGAAGGGACACCCGTCTACGAGCAGTACTTC,CASSEGTPVYEQYF
TRBD1,TRBJ2-3,TRBV28,few,TGTGCCAGCAGTTTGGTCCAGGGGGTGAATACGCAGTATTTT,CASSLVQGVNTQYF
.,TRBJ1-1,TRBV9,.,TGTGCCAGGCCCGTCCCAGGGGTGAACACTGAAGCTTTCTTT,CARPVPGVNTEAFF
.,TRBJ1-1,TRBV7-8,.,TGTGCCAGCAGCTTAGTTGGGAACACTGAAGCTTTCTTT,CASSLVGNTEAFF
TRBD2,TRBJ2-1,TRBV5-4,.,TGTGCCAGCAGCGGCCGCGGCGGGAGTGGCGATGAGCAGTTCTTC,CASSGRGGSGDEQFF
.,TRBJ2-4,TRBV4-2,.,TGTGCCAGCAGCCAAGCCCCAACTTCCGGACTAGCCAAAAACATTCAGTACTTC,CASSQAPTSGLAKNIQYF
TRBD1,TRBJ1-2,TRBV20-1,.,TGCAGTGCTCAGCGACAGGGGGGCTACACCTTC,CSAQRQGGYTF
.,TRBJ2-3,TRBV9,.,TGTGCCAGCAGCGTAGACCGCCGGGGGCCGGATACGCAGTATTTT,CASSVDRRGPDTQYF
.,TRBJ1-2,TRBV4-2,.,TGTGCCAGCGGCTTGGACGTCTATGGCTACACCTTC,CASGLDVYGYTF
TRBD2,TRBJ2-3,TRBV19,.,TGTGCCAGTAGTATAAGATCTAGCGGGAGGGCCACAGATACGCAGTATTTT,CASSIRSSGRATDTQYF
.,TRBJ2-3,TRBV12-5,.,TGTGCTAGTGTCTCTGTCAGCCCCACAGATACGCAGTATTTT,CASVSVSPTDTQYF
TRBD2,TRBJ2-5,TRBV4-1,.,TGCGCCAGCAGCCAGGGCCCGGGACTAGCGGAAGAGACCCAGTACTTC,CASSQGPGLAEETQYF
.,TRBJ2-1,TRBV21-1,.,TGTGCCAGCAGCAAACTAGACGGGGGATCCAATGAGCAGTTCTTC,CASSKLDGGSNEQFF
TRBD1,TRBJ1-4,TRBV9,once,TGTGCCAGCAGCGTAGTTGGGGACAGCGGTGAAAAACTGTTTTTT,CASSVVGDSGEKLFF
.,TRBJ2-7,TRBV5-4,once,TGTGCCAGCAGCTTGGGCGGGGAGCACTACGAGCAGTACTTC,CASSLGGEHYEQYF
TRBD1,TRBJ2-7,TRBV18,.,TGTGCCAGCTCACCGGGGACAGGGGGAGTTTGGGAGCAGTACTTC,CASSPGTGGVWEQYF
TRBD1,TRBJ1-4,TRBV9,.,TGTGCCAGCAGCGTAGCGGGGGGGACAGGGAGTGAAAAACTGTTTTTT,CASSVAGGTGSEKLFF
.,TRBJ1-5,TRBV6-1,.,TGTGCCAGCAGTATCTTAGGGGGCAATCAGCCCCAGCATTTT,CASSILGGNQPQHF
TRBD2,TRBJ2-3,TRBV5-1,.,TGCGCCAGCAGCCTACCGGGACTAGCCACAGATACGCAGTATTTT,CASSLPGLATDTQYF
.,TRBJ2-7,TRBV6-5,.,TGTGCCAGCGTGGGGGGTTCCTACGAGCAGTACTTC,CASVGGSYEQYF
.,TRBJ2-3,TRBV7-9,.,TGTGCCAGCAGCCCCCCAGGGAGCACAGATACGCAGTATTTT,CASSPPGSTDTQYF
TRBD1,TRBJ1-1,TRBV6-5,.,TGTGCCAGCAGTCGGACAGGGGAGGCTGAAGCTTTCTTT,CASSRTGEAEAFF
TRBD1,TRBJ2-7,TRBV9,.,TGTGCCAGCAGCGTATATCAGGGGGCAAGGCAGTACTTC,CASSVYQGARQYF
TRBD2,TRBJ2-1,TRBV5-6,once,TGTGCCAGCAGCCCGGGACTAGCGGGAGACAATGAGCAGTTCTTC,CASSPGLAGDNEQFF
.,TRBJ2-7,TRBV12-5,.,TGTGCTAGTGGTTTGGCACGGGGGCTCTCCTACGAGCAGTACTTC,CASGLARGLSYEQYF
.,TRBJ2-7,TRBV11-3,.,TGTGCCAGCAGCTTAGAGCCAGGCTACGAGCAGTACTTC,CASSLEPGYEQYF
TRBD2,TRBJ2-2,TRBV12-5,.,TGTGCTAGTGGTTCCTGGACTAGTAAAACCGGGGAGCTGTTTTTT,CASGSWTSKTGELFF
.,TRBJ1-2,TRBV7-2,.,TGTGCCAGCAGCTTAGGGGGGCAGGGGAACTATGGCTACACCTTC,CASSLGGQGNYGYTF
.,TRBJ1-1,TRBV23-1,.,TGCGCCAGCAGTCAATCCCTAAAGGGCTCCACTGAAGCTTTCTTT,CASSQSLKGSTEAFF
.,TRBJ2-2,TRBV5-1,.,TGCGCCAGCAGCTTAGGCGGGGCGAACACCGGGGAGCTGTTTTTT,CASSLGGANTGELFF
.,TRBJ1-5,TRBV30,few,TGTGCCTGGAGTTCGAGTTCCAATCAGCCCCAGCATTTT,CAWSSSSNQPQHF
.,TRBJ2-5,TRBV30,.,TGTGCCTGGAACCAAGCCCCCGGCGAAGAGACCCAGTACTTC,CAWNQAPGEETQYF
.,TRBJ2-7,TRBV5-6,.,TGTGCCAGCAGCAGAGGAGACAAACTCATCTACGAGCAGTACTTC,CASSRGDKLIYEQYF
.,TRBJ1-2,TRBV4-3,once,TGCGCCAGCAGCCAAGGAGTAAAGGCTGACTATGGCTACACCTTC,CASSQGVKADYGYTF
.,TRBJ2-1,TRBV25-1,.,TGTGCCAGCAGGTTGGGCGGGATCCTCTACAATGAGCAGTTCTTC,CASRLGGILYNEQFF
TRBD2,TRBJ2-1,TRBV10-2,.,TGCGCCAGCAGACTAGCGGGAGTCTACAATGAGCAGTTCTTC,CASRLAGVYNEQFF
.,TRBJ1-2,TRBV30,.,TGTGCCTGGAGTCTGGAGGGGCGGGCCTATGGCTACACCTTC,CAWSLEGRAYGYTF
.,TRBJ1-3,TRBV28,.,TGTGCCAGCAGTCCTCCCCGGGCGAACATATATTTT,CASSPPRANIYF
.,TRBJ1-2,TRBV19,.,TGTGCCAGTAGCCTGGACAGACGCCCATTGACCTTC,CASSLDRRPLTF
.,TRBJ1-1,TRBV7-7,.,TGTGCCCAAACTGAAGCTTTCTTT,CAQTEAFF
TRBD1,TRBJ2-3,TRBV28,.,TGTGCCAGCAGACTCTCCTCCGGGACAGGGATACATACGCAGTATTTT,CASRLSSGTGIHTQYF
.,TRBJ1-5,TRBV10-3,.,TGTGCCATCAGTGAGCGGGGGGAGAATAGCAATCAGCCCCAGCATTTT,CAISERGENSNQPQHF